The subject of this entry is one TCR beta chain. V lost 1 base to trimming and J lost 2 bases, with 10 bases between them. The CDR3 loop spans 14 amino acids. CDR1 is SGHKS and CDR2 is YYEKEE in the germline V gene (reference sequence). The sample originates from a study of blood T cell repertoires in COVID-19. For the study at large: The United States, Italy and Spain provided the acute and convalescent COVID-19 samples. From T cells, B-cell-depleted T cells, or PBMCs came the material, which was cDNA or gDNA.

Generated by immunoSEQ multiplex PCR, the TCRdb table keeps only in-frame clones and is missing some. The sample lists approximately 230,000 clones, 80% to 90% occurring once. Cohorts were determined from participant-reported clinical history. Sequences were obtained from PBMCs or T cells enriched from blood (not recorded which). The sequence was collected from a man between 18 and 29 years old who had recovered from COVID-19. The chain links TRBV5-5 to TRBJ2-7; D may be TRBD2 (5 bases). The CDR3 DNA sequence: TGTGCCAGCAGCTTGTTAGCGTTCACCTACGAGCAGTACTTC. Translated, it gives CASSLLAFTYEQYF.